Included here is one T cell receptor beta chain sequence, with context. Some clones are missing from TCRdb's copy, which holds only in-frame ones; the method was immunoSEQ multiplex PCR. The table shows 150,000 or so clones, with approximately 84% occurring only once. The sample belongs to a study of blood T cell repertoires in COVID-19. Looking at the study overall: From T cells, B-cell-depleted T cells, or PBMCs came the material, which was cDNA or gDNA.

V dropped 0 bases and J dropped 4; count of bases not matched to a gene: 12. Germline V gene sequence: CDR1 SGHRS, CDR2 YFSETQ. This CDR3 is 17 amino acids long. Each participant's cohort was designated according to participant-reported clinical history. Recovered status in Cohort 3 required two negative PCRs, clearance, or symptom resolution. The source is a man aged 45 to 65 who had recovered from COVID-19. The source material was PBMCs or T cells enriched from blood (not recorded which). The V gene is TRBV5-1, the J gene TRBJ1-1, with 7 bases fitting TRBD1. The CDR3 nucleotides are TGCGCCAGCAGCTTGGTCTCTATTCCGGCAGGGGGCACTGAAGCTTTCTTT. As protein: CASSLVSIPAGGTEAFF.